This T cell receptor (beta chain) stems from a study of blood T cell repertoires in COVID-19. The wider study: Sample material is recorded as cDNA or gDNA derived from T cells, B-cell-depleted T cells, or PBMCs.

The table came from immunoSEQ multiplex PCR; TCRdb's copy has only in-frame clones and leaves some out. The sample carries some 420,000 clones, 80% to 90% recorded once. This CDR3 has 15 amino acids. CDR1 is LNHDA and CDR2 is SQIVND in the germline V gene (reference sequence). Trimming cost V 4 bases and J 0 bases, with 12 bases left between them. This rearrangement joins TRBV19 to TRBJ1-1; unclear D gene. The sequencing sample was made of PBMCs or T cells enriched from blood (not recorded which). The TCR was taken from a man aged 25 to 40 who had recovered from COVID-19. The DNA for the CDR3 is TGTGCCAGTAGTACCCGGACTGGGATGAACACTGAAGCTTTCTTT. It encodes CASSTRTGMNTEAFF.